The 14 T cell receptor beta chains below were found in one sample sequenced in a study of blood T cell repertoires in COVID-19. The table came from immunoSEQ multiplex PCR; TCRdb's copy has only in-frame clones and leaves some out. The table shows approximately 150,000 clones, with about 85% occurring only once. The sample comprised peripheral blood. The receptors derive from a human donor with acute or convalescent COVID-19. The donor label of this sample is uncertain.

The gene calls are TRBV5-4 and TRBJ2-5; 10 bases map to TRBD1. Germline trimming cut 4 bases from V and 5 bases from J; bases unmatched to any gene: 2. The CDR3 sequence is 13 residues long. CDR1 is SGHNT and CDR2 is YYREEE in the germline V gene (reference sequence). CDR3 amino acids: CASSMGQGETQYF. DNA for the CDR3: TGTGCCAGCAGCATGGGACAGGGGGAGACCCAGTACTTC.

CDR3 region: CASSQVMDAGNEAFF. As DNA, the CDR3 is TGTGCCAGCAGCCAAGTCATGGATGCGGGGAATGAAGCTTTCTTT. The gene calls are TRBV4-2 and TRBJ1-1, with D unclear. V lost 1 base, J lost 7 bases, and 16 bases lay in between. Germline loops: CDR1 LGHNA, CDR2 YNFKEQ. This CDR3 has 15 residues.

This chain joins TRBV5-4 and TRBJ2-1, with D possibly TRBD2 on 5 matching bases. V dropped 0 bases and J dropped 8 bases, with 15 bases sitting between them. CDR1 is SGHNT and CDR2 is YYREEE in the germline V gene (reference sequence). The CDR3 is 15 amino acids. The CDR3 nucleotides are TGTGCCAGCAGCTTGGTCCTAGCTCCTACGGATGAGCAGTTCTTC. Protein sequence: CASSLVLAPTDEQFF.

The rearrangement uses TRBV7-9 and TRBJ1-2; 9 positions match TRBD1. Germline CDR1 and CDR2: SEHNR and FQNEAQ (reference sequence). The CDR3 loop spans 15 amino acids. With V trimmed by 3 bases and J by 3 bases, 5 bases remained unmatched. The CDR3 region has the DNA TGTGCCAGCAGCTTGAGACAGGGGGAAGACTATGGCTACACCTTC. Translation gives CASSLRQGEDYGYTF.

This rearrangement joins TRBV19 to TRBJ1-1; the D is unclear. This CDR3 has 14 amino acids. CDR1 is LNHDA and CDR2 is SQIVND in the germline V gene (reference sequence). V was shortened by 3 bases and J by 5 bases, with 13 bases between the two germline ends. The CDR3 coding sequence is TGTGCCAGTAGTATGGACCTAAGCGGGACTGAAGCTTTCTTT. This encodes CASSMDLSGTEAFF.

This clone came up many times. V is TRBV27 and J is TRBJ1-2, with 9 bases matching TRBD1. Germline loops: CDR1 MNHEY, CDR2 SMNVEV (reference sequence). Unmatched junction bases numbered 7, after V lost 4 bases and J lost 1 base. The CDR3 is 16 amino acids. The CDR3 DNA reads TGTGCCAGCAGTTCGGGACAGGGAGGTTTTAACTATGGCTACACCTTC. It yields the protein CASSSGQGGFNYGYTF.

Here the CDR3 DNA reads TGTGCCAGCAGTTACTCAGGGGGCGCTGACTATGGCTACACCTTC. Residues: CASSYSGGADYGYTF. The chain carries TRBV6-6 and TRBJ1-2; 7 bases map to TRBD1. The CDR3 loop spans 15 amino acids. Per the germline V gene, CDR1 is MNHNY and CDR2 is SVGAGI (reference sequence). V lost 0 bases to trimming and J lost 3 bases; unmatched junction nucleotides: 4.

In nucleotides, the CDR3 is TGCGCCAGCAGCCTCTCGACTAGCGGGATAAATGAGCAGTTCTTC. Its protein product is CASSLSTSGINEQFF. This chain connects TRBV4-3 to TRBJ2-1; 11 bases align to TRBD2. Germline V CDR1 and CDR2: LGHNA, YSLEER. V shed 4 bases, J shed 7 bases, and the junction held 6 bases outside the gene matches. This CDR3 has 15 residues.

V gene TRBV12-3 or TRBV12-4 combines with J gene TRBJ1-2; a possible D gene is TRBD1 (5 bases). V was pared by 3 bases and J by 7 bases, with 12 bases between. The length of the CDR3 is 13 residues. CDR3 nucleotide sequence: TGTGCCAGCAGTTTTACCAGGGAGGGTGGCTACACCTTC. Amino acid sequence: CASSFTREGGYTF.

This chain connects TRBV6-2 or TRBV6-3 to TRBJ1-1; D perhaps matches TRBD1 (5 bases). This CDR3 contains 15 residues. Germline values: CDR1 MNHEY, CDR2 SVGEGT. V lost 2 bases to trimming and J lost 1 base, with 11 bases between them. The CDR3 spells CASSYAGPTNTEAFF. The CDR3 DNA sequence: TGTGCCAGCAGTTACGCGGGACCGACGAACACTGAAGCTTTCTTT.

The CDR3 reads CASSPGLAGGFQETQYF. The CDR3 region has the DNA TGTGCCAGCTCACCAGGACTAGCGGGGGGGTTCCAAGAGACCCAGTACTTC. The chain couples TRBV18 to TRBJ2-5; TRBD2 matches at 15 bases. The V and J ends lost 2 bases and 1 base, in that order; junction bases with no gene match: 2. The V gene's germline CDR1 is KGHSH and CDR2 LQKENI. This CDR3 contains 17 residues.

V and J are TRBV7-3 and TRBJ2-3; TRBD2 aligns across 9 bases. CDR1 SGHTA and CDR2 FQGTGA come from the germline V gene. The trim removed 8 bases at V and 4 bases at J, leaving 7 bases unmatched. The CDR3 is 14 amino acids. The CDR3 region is CASGRGGAADTQYF. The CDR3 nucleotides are TGTGCCAGCGGGCGCGGGGGGGCAGCAGATACGCAGTATTTT. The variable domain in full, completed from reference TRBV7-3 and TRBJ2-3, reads GAGVSQTPSNKVTEKGKYVELRCDPISGHTALYWYRQSLGQGPEFLIYFQGTGAADDSGLPNDRFFAVRPEGSVSTLKIQRTERGDSAVYLCASGRGGAADTQYFGPGTRLTVL.

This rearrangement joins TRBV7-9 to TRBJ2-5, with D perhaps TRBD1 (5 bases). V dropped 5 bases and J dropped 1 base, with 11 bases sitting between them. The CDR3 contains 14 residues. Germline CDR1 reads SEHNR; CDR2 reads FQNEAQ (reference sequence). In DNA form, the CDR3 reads TGTGCCAGCAGCCCCCCAGGGTTCCAAGAGACCCAGTACTTC. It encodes CASSPPGFQETQYF.

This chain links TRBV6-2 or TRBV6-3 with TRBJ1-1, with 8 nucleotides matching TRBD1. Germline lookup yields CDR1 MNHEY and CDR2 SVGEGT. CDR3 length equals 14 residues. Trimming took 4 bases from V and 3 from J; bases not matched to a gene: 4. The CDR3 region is CASSFLQGDTEAFF. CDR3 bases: TGTGCCAGCAGTTTCTTACAGGGGGACACTGAAGCTTTCTTT.